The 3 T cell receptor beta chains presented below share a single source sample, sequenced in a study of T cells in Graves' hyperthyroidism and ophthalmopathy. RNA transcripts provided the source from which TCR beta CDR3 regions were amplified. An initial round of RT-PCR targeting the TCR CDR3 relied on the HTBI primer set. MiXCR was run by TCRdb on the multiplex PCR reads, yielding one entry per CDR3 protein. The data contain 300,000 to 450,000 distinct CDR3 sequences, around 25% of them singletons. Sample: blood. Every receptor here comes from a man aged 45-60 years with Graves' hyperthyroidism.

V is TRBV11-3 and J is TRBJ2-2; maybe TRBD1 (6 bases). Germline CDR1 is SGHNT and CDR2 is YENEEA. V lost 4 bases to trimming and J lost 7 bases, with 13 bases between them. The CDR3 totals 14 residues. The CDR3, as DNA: TGTGCCAGCAGCTCAACAGGGATTGACGGGGAGCTGTTTTTT. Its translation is CASSSTGIDGELFF. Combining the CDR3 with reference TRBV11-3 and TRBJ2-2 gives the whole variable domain EAGVVQSPRYKIIEKKQPVAFWCNPISGHNTLYWYLQNLGQGPELLIRYENEEAVDDSQLPKDRFSAERLKGVDSTLKIQPAELGDSAVYLCASSSTGIDGELFFGEGSRLTVL.

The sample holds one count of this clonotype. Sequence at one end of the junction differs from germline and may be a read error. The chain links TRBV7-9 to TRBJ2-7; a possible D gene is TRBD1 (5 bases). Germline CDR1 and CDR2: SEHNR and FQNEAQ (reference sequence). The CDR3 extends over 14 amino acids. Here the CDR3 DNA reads TGTGCCGGCAGCTTGGAGCAGGGAAGCTACGAGCAGTACTTC. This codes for CAGSLEQGSYEQYF.

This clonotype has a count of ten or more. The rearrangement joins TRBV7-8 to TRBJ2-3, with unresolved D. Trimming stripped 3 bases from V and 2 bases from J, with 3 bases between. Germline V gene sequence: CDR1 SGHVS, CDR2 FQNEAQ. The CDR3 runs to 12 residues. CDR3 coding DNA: TGTGCCAGCAGCTTCCCCACAGATACGCAGTATTTT. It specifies CASSFPTDTQYF.